Shown below are 5 T cell receptor beta chains from a single sample sequenced in a study of PD-L1 blockade in urothelial cancer. The table came from immunoSEQ multiplex PCR; TCRdb's copy has only in-frame clones and leaves some out. The data show tens of thousands of clones, 84% seen once. Time point reported: pretreatment peripheral blood. The sequences come from PBMCs, collected around atezolizumab (anti-PD-L1) treatment. These receptors were collected from a man aged 55 to 70 with urothelial cancer.

This chain links TRBV18 with TRBJ1-1; no definite D call. Trimming took off 1 base at V and 1 base at J, with 7 bases between the two ends. The CDR3 extends over 14 amino acids. In germline, CDR1 is KGHSH, CDR2 LQKENI. CDR3: CASSPQEKNTEAFF. For the CDR3, the DNA is TGTGCCAGCTCACCACAGGAGAAGAACACTGAAGCTTTCTTT.

The CDR3 loop reads CASSDEGAGANVLTF. The DNA for the CDR3 is TGTGCCAGCAGTGACGAGGGGGCTGGGGCCAACGTCCTGACTTTC. The genes are TRBV6-4 and TRBJ2-6; TRBD1 is a possible D gene (6 bases). The germline V gene encodes CDR1 MRHNA and CDR2 SNTAGT. The CDR3 loop spans 15 amino acids. Trimming cost V 2 bases and J 2 bases, with 7 bases left between them.

This clone showed up just a few times. The gene calls are TRBV2 and TRBJ2-3; a weak D match, TRBD2 (6 bases). The germline V and J ends were trimmed by 6 bases and 3 bases, with 22 bases remaining between them. Looked up from germline, CDR1 is SNHLY and CDR2 is FYNNEI. This CDR3 comprises 17 residues. In DNA form, the CDR3 reads TGTGCCAGCAGCGTCTCGGTGCGGGACCGGGGAACAGATACGCAGTATTTT. Residues: CASSVSVRDRGTDTQYF.

DNA of the CDR3: TGCGCCAGCAGCTTCCGAGGGGGTGCGGGAGATACGCAGTATTTT. Amino acid sequence: CASSFRGGAGDTQYF. The V gene is TRBV5-1, the J gene TRBJ2-3; perhaps TRBD1 as D (6 bases). The CDR3 length is 15 residues. Per the germline V gene, CDR1 is SGHRS and CDR2 is YFSETQ. The V and J ends lost 2 bases and 5 bases respectively, with 15 bases between them. The full variable domain, completed using reference TRBV5-1 and TRBJ2-3, is KAGVTQTPRYLIKTRGQQVTLSCSPISGHRSVSWYQQTPGQGLQFLFEYFSETQRNKGNFPGRFSGRQFSNSRSEMNVSTLELGDSALYLCASSFRGGAGDTQYFGPGTRLTVL.

The rearrangement links TRBV6-5 to TRBJ1-3, with 7 bases lining up with TRBD1. The CDR3 consists of 14 residues. Germline V CDR1 and CDR2: MNHEY, SVGAGI. The trim removed 0 bases at V and 4 bases at J, leaving 0 bases unmatched. The CDR3 sequence: CASSYSGQGNTIYF. CDR3 DNA sequence: TGTGCCAGCAGTTACTCGGGACAGGGAAACACCATATATTTT.